This T cell receptor (beta chain) came from a study of T cell responses to AZD1222 COVID-19 vaccine. The method was immunoSEQ multiplex PCR; TCRdb's version includes in-frame clones alone and lacks a portion of them. The sample has roughly 150,000 clones, over 75% seen once; the top ten hold approximately 6.9%. Germline V CDR1 and CDR2: SGHTA, FQGTGA. The V gene lost 1 base and the J gene lost 2 bases, with 4 bases spanning the gap. The CDR3 has 13 amino acids. Worth noting for this clone: The antigen remains unidentified.

Regarding the study as a whole: Spike-wide coverage was observed for vaccine-associated CD4 TCRs, with dominant responses at 160-218 and 743-854. Females made up more of the donors, who were largely white British, and clonal diversity may have come out too low. Nearly half of spike-specific TCRs reportedly target unmutated variant regions.

J is TRBJ2-3 and V is TRBV7-3; D gene ambiguous. Source: peripheral blood, taken on day 0 of AZD1222 vaccination. The origin of this receptor is an adult in good health. Here the CDR3 DNA reads TGTGCCAGCAGCTTAAAACACACAGATACGCAGTATTTT. Its translation: CASSLKHTDTQYF.